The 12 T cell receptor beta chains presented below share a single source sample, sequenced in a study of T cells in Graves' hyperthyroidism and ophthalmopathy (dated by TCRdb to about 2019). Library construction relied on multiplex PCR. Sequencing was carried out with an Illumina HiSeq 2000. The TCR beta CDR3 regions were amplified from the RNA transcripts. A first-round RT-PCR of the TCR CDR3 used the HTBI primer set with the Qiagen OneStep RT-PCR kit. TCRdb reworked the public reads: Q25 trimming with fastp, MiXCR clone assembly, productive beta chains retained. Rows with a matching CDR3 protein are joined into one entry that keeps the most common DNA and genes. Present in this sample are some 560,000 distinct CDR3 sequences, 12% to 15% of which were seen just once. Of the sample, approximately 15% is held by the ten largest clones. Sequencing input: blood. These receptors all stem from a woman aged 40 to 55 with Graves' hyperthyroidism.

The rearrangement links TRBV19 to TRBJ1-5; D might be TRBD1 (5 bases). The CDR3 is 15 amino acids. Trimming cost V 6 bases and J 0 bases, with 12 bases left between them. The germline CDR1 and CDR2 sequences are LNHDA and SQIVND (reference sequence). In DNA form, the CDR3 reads TGTGCCAGTAGAACGACAGCGTATAGCAATCAGCCCCAGCATTTT. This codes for CASRTTAYSNQPQHF.

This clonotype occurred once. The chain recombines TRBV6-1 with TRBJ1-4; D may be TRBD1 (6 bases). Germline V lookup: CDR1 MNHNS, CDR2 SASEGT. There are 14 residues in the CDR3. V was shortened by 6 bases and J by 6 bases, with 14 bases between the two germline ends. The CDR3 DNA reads TGTGCCAGCAGACACAGGGAAAGAGATGAAAAACTGTTTTTT. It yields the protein CASRHRERDEKLFF.

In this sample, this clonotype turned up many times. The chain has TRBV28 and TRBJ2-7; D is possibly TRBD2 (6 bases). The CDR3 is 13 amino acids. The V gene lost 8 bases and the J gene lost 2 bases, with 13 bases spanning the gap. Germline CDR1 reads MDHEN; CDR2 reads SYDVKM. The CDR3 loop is CASGTSGAYEQYF. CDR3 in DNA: TGTGCCAGCGGGACGTCGGGGGCCTACGAGCAGTACTTC.

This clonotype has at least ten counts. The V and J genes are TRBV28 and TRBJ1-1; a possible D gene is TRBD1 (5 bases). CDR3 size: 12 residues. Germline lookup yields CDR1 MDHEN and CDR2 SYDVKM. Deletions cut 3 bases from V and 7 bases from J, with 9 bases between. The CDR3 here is CASSFRGGEAFF. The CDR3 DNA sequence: TGTGCCAGCAGTTTTAGGGGAGGTGAAGCTTTCTTT.

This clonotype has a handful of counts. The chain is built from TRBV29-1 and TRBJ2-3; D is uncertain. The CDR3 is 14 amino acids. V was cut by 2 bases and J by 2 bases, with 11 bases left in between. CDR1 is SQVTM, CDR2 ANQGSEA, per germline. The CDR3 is CSVEIVENTDTQYF. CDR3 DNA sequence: TGCAGCGTTGAAATCGTGGAAAACACAGATACGCAGTATTTT.

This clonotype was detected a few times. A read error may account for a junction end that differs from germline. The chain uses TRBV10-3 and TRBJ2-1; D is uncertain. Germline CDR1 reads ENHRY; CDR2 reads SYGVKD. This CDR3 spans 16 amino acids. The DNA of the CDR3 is TGTGCCACCAGTGAGTCTGGGGTGCTTAGGGACAATGAGCAGTTCTTC. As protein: CATSESGVLRDNEQFF.

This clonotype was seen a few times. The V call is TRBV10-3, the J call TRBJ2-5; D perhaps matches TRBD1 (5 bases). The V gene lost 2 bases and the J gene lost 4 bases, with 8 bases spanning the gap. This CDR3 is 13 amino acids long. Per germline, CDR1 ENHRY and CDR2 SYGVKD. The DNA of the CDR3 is TGTGCCATCAGTGAGGGTCAGGGAGAGACCCAGTACTTC. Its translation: CAISEGQGETQYF.

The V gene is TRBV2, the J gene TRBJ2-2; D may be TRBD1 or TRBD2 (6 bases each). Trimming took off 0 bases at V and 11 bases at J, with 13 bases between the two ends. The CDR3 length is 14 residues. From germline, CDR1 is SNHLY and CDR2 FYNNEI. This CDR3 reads CASSEAGGTHELFF. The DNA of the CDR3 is TGTGCCAGCAGTGAAGCAGGGGGGACCCATGAGCTGTTTTTT.

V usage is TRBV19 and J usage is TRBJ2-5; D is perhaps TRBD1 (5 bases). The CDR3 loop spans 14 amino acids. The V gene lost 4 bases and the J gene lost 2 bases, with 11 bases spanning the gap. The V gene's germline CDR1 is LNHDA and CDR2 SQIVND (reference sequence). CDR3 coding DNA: TGTGCCAGTAGTACTCGACAGCCACAAGAGACCCAGTACTTC. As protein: CASSTRQPQETQYF. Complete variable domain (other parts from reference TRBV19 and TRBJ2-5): DGGITQSPKYLFRKEGQNVTLSCEQNLNHDAMYWYRQDPGQGLRLIYYSQIVNDFQKGDIAEGYSVSREKKESFPLTVTSAQKNPTAFYLCASSTRQPQETQYFGPGTRLLVL.

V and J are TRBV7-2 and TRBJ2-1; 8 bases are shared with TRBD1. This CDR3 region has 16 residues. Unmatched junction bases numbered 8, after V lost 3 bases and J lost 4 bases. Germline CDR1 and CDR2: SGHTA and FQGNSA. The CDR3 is CASSFTGTGEYNEQFF. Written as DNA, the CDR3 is TGTGCCAGCAGCTTCACCGGGACAGGAGAATACAATGAGCAGTTCTTC.

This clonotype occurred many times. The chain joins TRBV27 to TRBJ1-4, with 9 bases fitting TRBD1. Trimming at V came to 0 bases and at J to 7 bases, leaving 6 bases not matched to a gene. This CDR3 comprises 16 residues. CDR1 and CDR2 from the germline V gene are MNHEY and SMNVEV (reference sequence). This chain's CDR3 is CASSLSNWDRVEKLFF. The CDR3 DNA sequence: TGTGCCAGCAGTTTATCTAATTGGGACAGGGTTGAAAAACTGTTTTTT.

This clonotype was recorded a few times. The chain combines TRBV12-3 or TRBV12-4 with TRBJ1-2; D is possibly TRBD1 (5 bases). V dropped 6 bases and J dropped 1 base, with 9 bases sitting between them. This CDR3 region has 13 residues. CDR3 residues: CASRAGNNYGYTF. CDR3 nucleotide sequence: TGTGCCAGCAGAGCAGGGAATAACTATGGCTACACCTTC.